The 22 T cell receptor beta chains in this list originate from one sample, sequenced in a study of T cell responses to AZD1222 COVID-19 vaccine. Assay used: immunoSEQ multiplex PCR; TCRdb lists only in-frame clones, some missing. Of 84,000 or so clones in the sample, around nine tenths were seen once. Source: peripheral blood, taken on day 0 of AZD1222 vaccination. These TCRs come from an adult in good health.

The chain couples TRBV5-1 to TRBJ2-3; 10 nucleotides line up with TRBD2. CDR1 and CDR2 (germline): SGHRS, YFSETQ. V lost 4 bases, J lost 1 base, and 9 bases stayed unmatched. The CDR3 loop spans 17 amino acids. The CDR3 DNA reads TGCGCCAGCAGCCTAGCCCCCGGGACTAGCGGCACAGATACGCAGTATTTT. Translation gives CASSLAPGTSGTDTQYF.

The J gene is TRBJ2-2, the V gene TRBV6-5; TRBD1 matches 8 bases. V trimming: 7 bases; J trimming: 5 bases; junction bases outside the gene matches: 6. This CDR3 contains 14 residues. CDR1 is MNHEY, CDR2 SVGAGI, per germline. CDR3 in DNA: TGTGCCAGCAAACCGGGACAGGTAACCGGGGAGCTGTTTTTT. Its translation is CASKPGQVTGELFF.

The chain has TRBV28 and TRBJ1-5; 8 bases fit TRBD1. The ends lost 9 bases at V and 6 bases at J; junction bases unmatched: 10. The CDR3 totals 14 residues. Germline V gives CDR1 MDHEN, CDR2 SYDVKM. The CDR3 spells CASTGGIRTQPQHF. CDR3 DNA sequence: TGTGCCAGTACAGGGGGTATAAGGACTCAGCCCCAGCATTTT.

The chain carries TRBV6-6 and TRBJ1-4; D is undetermined. Trimming left V 2 bases short and J 9 bases short, with 4 bases between. CDR3 length equals 11 residues. The germline V gene has CDR1 MNHNY and CDR2 SVGAGI (reference sequence). The CDR3 here is CASSYGKKLFF. CDR3 DNA: TGTGCCAGCAGTTACGGGAAAAAACTGTTTTTT.

This clone ranks as medium-sized. The chain combines TRBV6-5 with TRBJ2-5; 8 positions agree with TRBD1. The length of the CDR3 is 15 residues. V shed 5 bases, J shed 4 bases, and the junction held 9 bases outside the gene matches. CDR1 and CDR2 (germline): MNHEY, SVGAGI. CDR3 DNA: TGTGCCAGCAGTCGGGGACAGGCAGAGGGAGAGACCCAGTACTTC. It translates to CASSRGQAEGETQYF.

This clone has just a few counts. The chain couples TRBV28 to TRBJ2-6, with D hard to call. Germline CDR1 is MDHEN and CDR2 is SYDVKM. This CDR3 comprises 14 residues. Trimming pared 2 bases from V and 0 bases from J, leaving 2 bases between. The CDR3 bases are TGTGCCAGCAGTTTAATCTCTGGGGCCAACGTCCTGACTTTC. Its protein product is CASSLISGANVLTF.

CDR3 sequence reads: CASSLGRHRDNSYEQYF. CDR3 in DNA: TGCGCCAGCAGCTTGGGCCGTCACCGGGACAACTCCTACGAGCAGTACTTC. The J gene is TRBJ2-7, the V gene TRBV5-1; possible D gene TRBD1, 6 bases. Germline V gene sequence: CDR1 SGHRS, CDR2 YFSETQ. Deletions cut 0 bases from V and 0 bases from J, with 16 bases between. The CDR3 consists of 17 residues.

With respect to this clone: The sample contains more than one DNA sequence encoding this CDR3. For the CDR3, the DNA is TGTGCCAGCAGCTTGGAGGGACGGAACACTGAAGCTTTCTTT. Encoded protein: CASSLEGRNTEAFF. The chain carries TRBV5-5 and TRBJ1-1; possible D gene TRBD1, 5 bases. The CDR3 sequence is 14 residues long. V gave up 0 bases and J gave up 1 base, with 7 bases separating them. Germline V gives CDR1 SGHKS, CDR2 YYEKEE (reference sequence).

V gene TRBV19 combines with J gene TRBJ2-1; 8 nucleotides line up with TRBD2. Germline values: CDR1 LNHDA, CDR2 SQIVND (reference sequence). CDR3 length: 18 residues. V shed 4 bases, J shed 3 bases, and the junction held 14 bases outside the gene matches. CDR3 in DNA: TGTGCCAGTAGTAAAGGAGCGGGAGTCAGTTGGGGCTACAATGAGCAGTTCTTC. Encoded protein: CASSKGAGVSWGYNEQFF.

CDR3 region: CASSGTAMNYGYTF. As DNA, the CDR3 is TGTGCCAGCAGTGGGACAGCCATGAACTATGGCTACACCTTC. J is TRBJ1-2 and V is TRBV2; possibly TRBD1 for D (6 bases). Germline CDR1 is SNHLY and CDR2 is FYNNEI. The V gene lost 4 bases and the J gene lost 2 bases, with 11 bases spanning the gap. This CDR3 has 14 residues.

This clone was counted a single time. This chain uses TRBV30 with TRBJ1-2; 11 bases are a match to TRBD1. Trimming removed 2 bases from V and 7 bases from J; junction bases left unmatched: 9. CDR1 and CDR2 (germline): GTSNPN, SVGIG (reference sequence). This CDR3 has 15 residues. The CDR3 nucleotides are TGTGCCTGGAGTCCCGGGACAGGGGGTTTAGGTGGCTACACCTTC. Protein product: CAWSPGTGGLGGYTF. Looking up the rest from reference TRBV30 and TRBJ1-2 gives the full variable domain: SQTIHQWPATLVQPVGSPLSLECTVEGTSNPNLYWYRQAAGRGLQLLFYSVGIGQISSEVPQNLSASRPQDRQFILSSKKLLLSDSGFYLCAWSPGTGGLGGYTFGSGTRLTVV.

This clone was observed a handful of times. This chain uses TRBV5-1 with TRBJ1-2, with D unclear. CDR3 length: 12 amino acids. The V gene's germline CDR1 is SGHRS and CDR2 YFSETQ. V was shortened by 4 bases and J by 1 base, with 5 bases between the two germline ends. Here the CDR3 DNA reads TGCGCCAGCAGCCTCGGTAACTATGGCTACACCTTC. This translates into CASSLGNYGYTF.

The chain joins TRBV7-8 to TRBJ2-7; D is ambiguous. The V gene lost 2 bases and the J gene lost 3 bases, with 11 bases spanning the gap. The CDR3 extends over 14 amino acids. The germline V gene has CDR1 SGHVS and CDR2 FQNEAQ. The CDR3 spells CASSLRVEYYEQYF. CDR3 bases: TGTGCCAGCAGCTTACGGGTTGAGTACTACGAGCAGTACTTC. The variable domain in full, completed from reference TRBV7-8 and TRBJ2-7, reads GAGVSQSPRYKVAKRGQDVALRCDPISGHVSLFWYQQALGQGPEFLTYFQNEAQLDKSGLPSDRFFAERPEGSVSTLKIQRTQQEDSAVYLCASSLRVEYYEQYFGPGTRLTVT.

This chain joins TRBV5-1 and TRBJ1-6; D is ambiguous. With 4 bases removed from V and 0 bases from J, the gap between germline ends came to 14 bases. CDR1 is SGHRS and CDR2 is YFSETQ in the germline V gene. This CDR3 contains 17 residues. The CDR3 region has the DNA TGCGCCAGCAGCCCCAGACTCAGGAGCTCCTATAATTCACCCCTCCACTTT. Its protein is CASSPRLRSSYNSPLHF.

This clone was seen a single time. V usage is TRBV6-6 and J usage is TRBJ2-7; 10 bases map to TRBD2. V was clipped by 0 bases and J by 6 bases; unmatched bases: 5. Germline V gene lookup returns CDR1 MNHNY and CDR2 SVGAGI (reference sequence). The CDR3 has 15 residues. The CDR3 here is CASSYSASGRGEQYF. CDR3 coding DNA: TGTGCCAGCAGTTACTCCGCTAGCGGGAGAGGCGAGCAGTACTTC.

This clone came up once. The chain couples TRBV9 to TRBJ2-5; D is ambiguous. Trimming left V 3 bases short and J 3 bases short, with 6 bases between. CDR1 and CDR2 (germline): SGDLS, YYNGEE. The CDR3 runs 12 residues. CDR3 loop: CASSDDEETQYF. Here the CDR3 DNA reads TGTGCCAGCAGCGACGACGAAGAGACCCAGTACTTC.

CDR3 nucleotides: TGCGCCAGCAGCTTGGTGTATAGATCCTACGAGCAGTACTTC. It specifies CASSLVYRSYEQYF. The chain recombines TRBV5-1 with TRBJ2-7; D is ambiguous. Germline loops: CDR1 SGHRS, CDR2 YFSETQ. With 0 bases removed from V and 1 base from J, the gap between germline ends came to 8 bases. There are 14 residues in the CDR3.

The V gene is TRBV15, the J gene TRBJ2-1, with 14 bases lining up with TRBD2. Per germline, CDR1 LNHNV and CDR2 YYDKDF (reference sequence). V trimming: 0 bases; J trimming: 5 bases; junction bases outside the gene matches: 3. This CDR3 comprises 17 residues. CDR3 loop: CATSREGLAGVDNEQFF. Written as DNA, the CDR3 is TGTGCCACCAGCAGAGAGGGACTAGCGGGAGTAGACAATGAGCAGTTCTTC.

This clone was counted only a few times. V is TRBV30 and J is TRBJ1-2; the D gene is possibly TRBD1 (5 bases). V lost 3 bases and J lost 2, with 13 bases in between. Germline assignment: CDR1 GTSNPN and CDR2 SVGIG (reference sequence). CDR3 length: 14 residues. CDR3 nucleotide sequence: TGTGCCTGGAGGCTAGGCAGGGAAAACTATGGCTACACCTTC. Its protein product is CAWRLGRENYGYTF. Using reference TRBV30 and TRBJ1-2 for the parts outside the CDR3, the full variable domain is SQTIHQWPATLVQPVGSPLSLECTVEGTSNPNLYWYRQAAGRGLQLLFYSVGIGQISSEVPQNLSASRPQDRQFILSSKKLLLSDSGFYLCAWRLGRENYGYTFGSGTRLTVV.

By its share, this clone is medium-sized. Other nucleotide sequences in the sample specify the same CDR3. The chain recombines TRBV14 with TRBJ1-1; the D gene is possibly TRBD1 (5 bases). CDR1 SGHDN and CDR2 FVKESK come from the germline V gene. V lost 2 bases and J 4 bases, leaving 14 bases between the germline ends. CDR3 length: 15 amino acids. Here the CDR3 DNA reads TGTGCCAGCAGCCAACCCGGGGCCTTGGGCACTGAAGCTTTCTTT. Translated: CASSQPGALGTEAFF. Based on the CDR3 plus reference TRBV14 and TRBJ1-1, the full variable domain is EAGVTQFPSHSVIEKGQTVTLRCDPISGHDNLYWYRRVMGKEIKFLLHFVKESKQDESGMPNNRFLAERTGGTYSTLKVQPAELEDSGVYFCASSQPGALGTEAFFGQGTRLTVV.

V gene TRBV6-5 combines with J gene TRBJ1-4; 7 nucleotides agree with TRBD1. The CDR3 length is 15 residues. Germline V gene data show CDR1 as MNHEY and CDR2 as SVGAGI. With 6 bases clipped from V and 4 bases from J, the junction kept 8 bases outside the gene matches. Here the CDR3 reads CASSEGTVFNEKLFF. DNA of the CDR3: TGTGCCAGCAGCGAGGGGACAGTATTTAATGAAAAACTGTTTTTT.

The gene calls are TRBV6-2 or TRBV6-3 and TRBJ1-5; D is undetermined. CDR3 size: 12 residues. Germline lookup yields CDR1 MNHEY and CDR2 SVGEGT. Trimming took 6 bases from V and 7 from J, leaving 10 bases between them. CDR3 residues: CASSLTPQPQHF. In DNA, the CDR3 is TGTGCCAGCAGCCTCACTCCCCAGCCCCAGCATTTT.